This entry is about one T cell receptor (beta chain). The method was immunoSEQ multiplex PCR; TCRdb's version includes in-frame clones alone and lacks a portion of them. The repertoire holds 40,000 to 55,000 clones, with around 82% as singletons. The sort gate was single viable CD3+CD4+CD8-CD45RO+ cells for memory CD4+ T cells. Donors' CMV status reflects serum IgG against pp150, pp28, p38, p52. Germline V gives CDR1 LNHDA, CDR2 SQIVND (reference sequence). This CDR3 comprises 15 residues. Germline trimming cut 6 bases from V and 4 bases from J; bases unmatched to any gene: 11. These data come from a study of memory CD4+ T cells and cytomegalovirus serostatus.

The material sequenced was memory CD4+ T cells from blood. This clonotype originated in an adult in good health and CMV-seronegative. The V gene is TRBV19, the J gene TRBJ2-5; 7 positions match TRBD1. The CDR3 is CASSLQQGRAETQYF. CDR3 sequence (DNA): TGTGCCAGTAGCCTACAACAGGGGCGGGCAGAGACCCAGTACTTC.